This T cell receptor beta chain derives from a study of spatial heterogeneity in lung cancer (dated by TCRdb to about 2019). With respect to the entire study: Beta-chain transcripts were consistently detected in greater numbers than alpha-chain transcripts, which likely reflects a higher abundance of beta-chain transcripts. A strong correlation was found between TCR transcript counts in tumor regions and a T cell transcriptional module score from matched bulk RNA-seq. In the raw uncorrected reads, each unique combination of TCR and UMI appeared on average more than ten times. In non-small cell lung cancer, the study made a quantitative comparison of TCR alpha and beta repertoires among multiple tumor regions, matched nontumor lung and blood. Nonsynonymous mutation counts, determined by whole-exome sequencing of tumor tissue, were related to TCR repertoire features. At surgery, fewer than 250 tumor regions, around 67 matched nontumor lung samples and more than 50 PBMC samples were TCR-sequenced for both alpha and beta chains. Results the study describes overall, beyond this receptor: Additional single-cell paired TCR alpha and beta sequencing was considered necessary to confirm, at a functional level, the hypothesis that regional TCRs recognize regional mutations. TCR-seq was estimated to cover only around 7.2% of tumor T cells for alpha chains and around 12% for beta chains. Counts of ubiquitous and regional expanded TCRs were found to correlate with counts of ubiquitous and regional nonsynonymous mutations, respectively. A correlation was observed between the number of expanded intratumoral alpha and beta TCRs and the tumor nonsynonymous mutation count.

As encoded in the germline V gene (reference sequence), CDR1 is DFQATT while CDR2 is SNEGSKA. From the cysteine up to the phenylalanine, the CDR3 has a length of 17 residues. Kept here is only the CDR3 DNA, which spans 51 bases and is read in frame from base 1. The trim is 0 bases for V and 4 bases for J, with a gap of 21 bases between the germline ends. What this sample's time point label stands for: sample taken at primary tumor resection. Donors were some 67 patients with early-stage, untreated non-small cell lung cancer from the lung TRACERx cohort. TCR sequencing used whole RNA extracted from tumor and nontumor lung tissue, or from cryopreserved PBMC samples, without cell sorting. A patient was chosen for TCR sequencing only when enough RNA was available from at least two tumor regions. Tumor and adjacent nontumor lung specimens were reviewed by a lung pathologist before selection. The library was made by 5' RACE. The listed sequencing device is NextSeq 500. In the TCR library protocol, a unique molecular identifier was attached to each TCR cDNA molecule so that PCR and sequencing errors could be corrected. The authors' pipeline ran thus. TCR identification, UMI-based error correction and CDR3 extraction were performed with Decombinator tools. Expanded TCRs were defined as those above a frequency of 2 per 1,000, corresponding to the top 1% of the tumor frequency distribution. Expanded tumor TCRs statistically deemed absent (corrected P<0.05) from at least one tumor region were classed as regional, and all other expanded tumor TCRs were classed as ubiquitous. Each repertoire was subsampled 100 times to 5,000 TCRs, after which Renyi diversity was computed with the R vegan package. CDR3 similarity networks were built from amino acid triplet string-kernel similarity, with CDR3s being connected when pairwise similarity was above 0.82. TCRdb itself trimmed the public reads at Q25 with fastp, ran MiXCR and retained productive beta chains. Rows with one shared CDR3 protein collapse into an entry with the most common genes and DNA. TCRdb, rather than the study authors, made the V and J calls. For this sample the table gives over 10,000 distinct CDR3 sequences, of which around 6% were detected only once. The ten largest account for approximately 12% of the sample.

This clonotype was seen ten or more times. The clone's antigen remains unknown. Base quality data are lacking; no much larger clone is found one base away. The TCR comes from a female donor with early-stage non-small cell lung cancer. The starting material was lung tumor tissue, obtained at surgery. This chain joins TRBV20-1 to TRBJ1-2; a weak D assignment points to TRBD1 (5 bases agree). The CDR3 protein sequence reads: CSARDRQDKLFRYGYTF. Here is the DNA: TGCAGTGCTAGAGATCGGCAGGACAAGCTCTTCCGCTATGGCTACACCTTC.